This T cell receptor (beta chain) was observed in a study of regulatory T cells in long-lasting Graves disease. V gave up 3 bases and J gave up 2 bases, with 13 bases separating them. This CDR3 has 15 residues. CDR1 is SGDLS and CDR2 is YYNGEE in the germline V gene. Both iRepertoire HTBI primers and Arm-PCR of CDR3 regions were used to build the TCR beta libraries. One entry per CDR3 protein results from TCRdb running MiXCR on the multiplex PCR reads. Of about 620,000 distinct CDR3 sequences in the sample, roughly 16% were seen once. This clonotype was picked up many times. What it binds is not known. Time point denoted: newly diagnosed GD, antithyroid drugs for less than 3 months. Making the TCR library involved RNA that had been extracted from PBMCs. Into tubes containing EDTA, approximately 9 milliliters of peripheral blood were drawn. Points from the study as a whole: Reduced TCR diversity was observed in persistent Graves' patients versus newly diagnosed patients.

These data were also reused for a study on T cells in Graves' hyperthyroidism and ophthalmopathy. That work adds: In blood, most of the thyroid clonotypes expanded above 0.001 were also present.

This TCR came from a woman in her twenties or thirties with Graves disease. The source was peripheral blood mononuclear cells (PBMCs), collected at new diagnosis, from a patient treated with antithyroid drugs. The V and J genes are TRBV9 and TRBJ2-3; the D gene is possibly TRBD2 (6 bases). The CDR3: CASSDGSGYTDTQYF. The CDR3, as DNA: TGTGCCAGCAGCGACGGTAGCGGTTACACAGATACGCAGTATTTT.